This passage covers 9 T cell receptor beta chains from one sample sequenced in a study of cytomegalovirus exposure and HLA in healthy donors. Profiling relied on immunoSEQ multiplex PCR, and the TCRdb table lists in-frame clones only, not all of them. The table has about 60,000 clones, 90% to 97% seen once; the top ten hold approximately 1.2%. The sequencing sample was made of PBMCs. The receptors derive from a woman aged 18-29 years in good health and CMV-seronegative.

The rearrangement uses TRBV5-6 and TRBJ1-1; 8 bases fit TRBD1. CDR3 size: 14 residues. Germline V gene data show CDR1 as SGHDT and CDR2 as YYEEEE. Unmatched junction bases numbered 4, after V lost 0 bases and J lost 6 bases. The CDR3 protein is CASSLVPTGAEAFF. For the CDR3, the DNA is TGTGCCAGCAGCTTGGTCCCGACAGGGGCTGAAGCTTTCTTT.

The chain couples TRBV4-3 to TRBJ2-3, with a weak D call TRBD1 (6 bases). The CDR3 spans 14 residues. Germline CDR1 is LGHNA and CDR2 is YSLEER. The V end lost 4 bases, the J end lost 1 base, and 9 bases lay between the germline ends. CDR3 in DNA: TGCGCCAGCAGCCGGCAGGGGCGCACAGATACGCAGTATTTT. It is translated as CASSRQGRTDTQYF.

The V and J genes are TRBV5-4 and TRBJ2-2; the D is unclear. CDR3 length equals 14 residues. V was clipped by 2 bases and J by 6 bases, with 11 bases between them. Germline assignment: CDR1 SGHNT and CDR2 YYREEE (reference sequence). CDR3 region: CASSFTRQAGELFF. CDR3 nucleotide sequence: TGTGCCAGCAGCTTTACCCGCCAGGCCGGGGAGCTGTTTTTT.

The rearrangement uses TRBV7-2 and TRBJ2-7, with 8 positions matching TRBD1. This CDR3 region has 14 residues. After removal of 5 bases from V and 6 bases from J, the junction contained 9 bases not matched to a gene. Germline V gene data show CDR1 as SGHTA and CDR2 as FQGNSA. The CDR3 loop is CASSLTRGRGEQYF. In DNA, the CDR3 is TGTGCCAGCAGCCTCACCAGGGGGCGCGGCGAGCAGTACTTC.

This clone has just one count. This rearrangement joins TRBV29-1 to TRBJ2-3; possibly TRBD1 for D (5 bases). The CDR3 is made up of 12 amino acids. V lost 6 bases and J 0 bases, leaving 7 bases between the germline ends. Germline V gene lookup returns CDR1 SQVTM and CDR2 ANQGSEA. CDR3 loop: CSVGLSTDTQYF. The DNA for the CDR3 is TGCAGCGTGGGGCTCAGCACAGATACGCAGTATTTT.

The chain employs TRBV18 and TRBJ1-5; D gene unclear. V was shortened by 3 bases and J by 1 base, with 7 bases between the two germline ends. The CDR3 has 14 residues. The germline V gene has CDR1 KGHSH and CDR2 LQKENI. The CDR3 region is CASSPMRSNQPQHF. CDR3 in DNA: TGTGCCAGCTCACCGATGCGAAGCAATCAGCCCCAGCATTTT.

The chain couples TRBV10-3 to TRBJ2-7; 11 bases fit TRBD1. This CDR3 contains 16 residues. V lost 4 bases and J lost 0; bases outside the gene matches: 5. Germline CDR1 is ENHRY and CDR2 is SYGVKD. The CDR3 sequence: CAISGPGTGGSYEQYF. DNA of the CDR3: TGTGCCATCAGTGGCCCCGGGACAGGGGGCTCCTACGAGCAGTACTTC.

This chain connects TRBV2 to TRBJ2-5; a weak D match, TRBD2 (5 bases). Germline V gene sequence: CDR1 SNHLY, CDR2 FYNNEI. CDR3 length: 14 amino acids. V dropped 3 bases and J dropped 5 bases, with 13 bases sitting between them. CDR3: CASSDRTPGETQYF. CDR3 DNA sequence: TGTGCCAGCAGTGACCGGACCCCGGGGGAGACCCAGTACTTC.

The chain is built from TRBV29-1 and TRBJ1-5, with TRBD1 matching over 8 bases. This CDR3 region has 14 residues. CDR1 is SQVTM, CDR2 ANQGSEA, per germline. J was trimmed by 4 bases and V by 4 bases; bases with no gene match: 6. The CDR3 protein is CSVAQGAGNQPQHF. The CDR3, as DNA: TGCAGCGTTGCCCAGGGGGCTGGGAATCAGCCCCAGCATTTT.